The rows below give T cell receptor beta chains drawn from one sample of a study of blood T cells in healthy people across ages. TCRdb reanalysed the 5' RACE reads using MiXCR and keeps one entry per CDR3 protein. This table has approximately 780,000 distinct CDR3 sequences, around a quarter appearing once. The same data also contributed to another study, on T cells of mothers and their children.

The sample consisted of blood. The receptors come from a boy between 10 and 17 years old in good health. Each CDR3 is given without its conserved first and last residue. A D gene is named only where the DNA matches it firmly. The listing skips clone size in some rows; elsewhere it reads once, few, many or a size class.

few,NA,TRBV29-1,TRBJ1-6,SFRDSYNSPLH
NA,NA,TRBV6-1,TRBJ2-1,ASSETGGHEQF
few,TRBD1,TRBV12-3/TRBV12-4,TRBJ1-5,ASSLGGQGGNQPQH
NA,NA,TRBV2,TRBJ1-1,ASPRYTRNTEAF
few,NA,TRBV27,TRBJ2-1,ASSQSSNEQF
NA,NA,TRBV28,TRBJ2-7,ASSPYTGREQY
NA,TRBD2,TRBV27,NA,ASSRGVILNEQF
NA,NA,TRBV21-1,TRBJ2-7,ASSHRVGRGSDPSSYEQY
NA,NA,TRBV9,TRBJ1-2,ASSVAGADYGYT
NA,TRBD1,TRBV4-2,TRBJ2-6,ASSRGQDSGANVLA
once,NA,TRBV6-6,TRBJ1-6,ASSYDPNSPLH
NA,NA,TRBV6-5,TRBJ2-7,ASSYSPSAYEQY
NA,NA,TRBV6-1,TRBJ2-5,ASSQLGGGSLGETQY
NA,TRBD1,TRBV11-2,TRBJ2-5,ASSLGHTGVSETQY